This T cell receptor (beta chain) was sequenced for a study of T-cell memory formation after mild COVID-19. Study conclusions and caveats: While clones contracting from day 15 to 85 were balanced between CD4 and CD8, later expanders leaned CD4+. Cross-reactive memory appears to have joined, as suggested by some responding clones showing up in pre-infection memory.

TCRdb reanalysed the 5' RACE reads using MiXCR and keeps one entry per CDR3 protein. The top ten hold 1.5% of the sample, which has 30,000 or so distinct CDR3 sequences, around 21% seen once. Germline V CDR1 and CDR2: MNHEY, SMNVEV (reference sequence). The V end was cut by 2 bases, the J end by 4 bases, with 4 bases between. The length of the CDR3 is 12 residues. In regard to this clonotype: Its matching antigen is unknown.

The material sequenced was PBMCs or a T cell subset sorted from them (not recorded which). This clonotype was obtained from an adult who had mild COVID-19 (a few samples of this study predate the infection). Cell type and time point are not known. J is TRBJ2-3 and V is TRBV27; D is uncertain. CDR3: CASSLQADTQYF. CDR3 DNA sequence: TGTGCCAGCAGTTTACAGGCAGATACGCAGTATTTT.